These 31 T cell receptor beta chains were all obtained from the same sample, sequenced in a study of blood T cell repertoires in COVID-19. Sequencing used immunoSEQ multiplex PCR; TCRdb keeps in-frame clones, though not all of them. This table holds some 220,000 clones, 75% to 85% found once. Sequences were obtained from peripheral blood. The receptor set was obtained from a man in his fifties with active or convalescent COVID-19.

This chain connects TRBV7-8 to TRBJ1-1; D might be TRBD1 (5 bases). V lost 5 bases and J lost 6, with 13 bases in between. Germline V gene data show CDR1 as SGHVS and CDR2 as FQNEAQ. CDR3 length: 13 residues. CDR3 DNA sequence: TGTGCCAGCAGCCCCCGGTTGGGGCCTGAAGCTTTCTTT. Residues: CASSPRLGPEAFF.

This CDR3 is CSARGDYGYTF. CDR3 nucleotide sequence: TGCAGTGCTAGAGGCGACTATGGCTACACCTTC. J is TRBJ1-2 and V is TRBV20-1; unclear D gene. V was shortened by 1 base and J by 3 bases, with 3 bases between the two germline ends. There are 11 residues in the CDR3. The germline V gene has CDR1 DFQATT and CDR2 SNEGSKA (reference sequence).

This chain uses TRBV18 with TRBJ1-6; D is unresolved. Looked up from germline, CDR1 is KGHSH and CDR2 is LQKENI. The CDR3 spans 17 residues. V was shortened by 1 base and J by 5 bases, with 15 bases between the two germline ends. This CDR3 reads CASSPRGLGGNNSPLHF. The DNA for the CDR3 is TGTGCCAGCTCACCACGCGGGCTCGGAGGAAATAATTCACCCCTCCACTTT.

This clone was seen just once. The J gene is TRBJ1-2, the V gene TRBV6-2 or TRBV6-3; no clear D gene. CDR3 size: 14 residues. The germline CDR1 and CDR2 sequences are MNHEY and SVGEGT. The V end lost 7 bases, the J end lost 4 bases, and 16 bases lay between the germline ends. CDR3 residues: CASTPRLESYGYTF. The CDR3 DNA reads TGTGCCAGCACCCCCCGACTGGAGAGCTATGGCTACACCTTC.

This clone has just a few counts. V and J are TRBV7-2 and TRBJ1-2; 9 bases align to TRBD1. The CDR3 spans 15 residues. Germline lookup yields CDR1 SGHTA and CDR2 FQGNSA. Trimming cost V 5 bases and J 4 bases; bases outside gene matches: 8. The DNA of the CDR3 is TGTGCCAGCAGCCCACAGGGGGCGATAGGCTATGGCTACACCTTC. Encoded protein: CASSPQGAIGYGYTF.

The rearrangement links TRBV6-2 or TRBV6-3 to TRBJ2-3; 10 nucleotides match TRBD2. The V segment lost 2 bases and the J segment 2 bases; nucleotides outside the gene matches: 4. Germline CDR1 and CDR2: MNHEY and SVGEGT. The CDR3 covers 16 residues. Here the CDR3 reads CASSYRSGRATDTQYF. The DNA for the CDR3 is TGTGCCAGCAGTTACCGGAGCGGGAGGGCCACAGATACGCAGTATTTT.

This clone has a handful of counts. The chain combines TRBV28 with TRBJ1-4, with 8 bases aligning to TRBD1. The germline V gene has CDR1 MDHEN and CDR2 SYDVKM. With V trimmed by 5 bases and J by 10 bases, 12 bases remained unmatched. This CDR3 comprises 15 residues. The CDR3 sequence: CASSRSWTGSGKLFF. The CDR3 nucleotides read TGTGCCAGCAGTCGATCCTGGACAGGGTCAGGAAAACTGTTTTTT.

The chain is built from TRBV28 and TRBJ1-5; a weak D match, TRBD1 (6 bases). The V end was cut by 6 bases, the J end by 0 bases, with 12 bases between. CDR1 is MDHEN and CDR2 is SYDVKM in the germline V gene. This CDR3 is built from 15 residues. The CDR3 protein is CASRSDSYSNQPQHF. The CDR3 DNA sequence: TGTGCCAGCAGGTCGGACAGTTATAGCAATCAGCCCCAGCATTTT.

In its sample, this clone was seen once. The chain combines TRBV27 with TRBJ1-1; 9 bases align to TRBD1. Germline lookup yields CDR1 MNHEY and CDR2 SMNVEV (reference sequence). J lost 4 bases, V lost 6 bases, and 6 bases had no gene match. The CDR3 sequence is 14 residues long. Here the CDR3 DNA reads TGTGCCAGCAGCCCGGGACAGGGCGGCACTGAAGCTTTCTTT. Protein product: CASSPGQGGTEAFF.

V usage is TRBV5-1 and J usage is TRBJ2-3, with TRBD1 matching over 10 bases. With 0 bases clipped from V and 3 bases from J, the junction kept 4 bases outside the gene matches. The CDR3 has 16 amino acids. Germline V gene data show CDR1 as SGHRS and CDR2 as YFSETQ. The CDR3 DNA sequence: TGCGCCAGCAGCTTGGGACAGGGGGCTGAAACAGATACGCAGTATTTT. Protein product: CASSLGQGAETDTQYF.

The chain uses TRBV7-2 and TRBJ1-1, with no clear D. This CDR3 region has 13 residues. With 6 bases removed from V and 3 bases from J, the gap between germline ends came to 11 bases. Germline V lookup: CDR1 SGHTA, CDR2 FQGNSA. The DNA of the CDR3 is TGTGCCAGCAGTTACGCTCGGGACACTGAAGCTTTCTTT. Protein: CASSYARDTEAFF.

This clone showed up just a few times. This chain connects TRBV5-1 to TRBJ2-2, with 10 bases aligning to TRBD2. The V and J ends lost 0 bases and 7 bases, in that order; junction bases with no gene match: 9. This CDR3 has 17 residues. CDR1 and CDR2 from the germline V gene are SGHRS and YFSETQ. CDR3 DNA: TGCGCCAGCAGCTTGGTTAAGCTAGCGGGAGCCGTCGGGGAGCTGTTTTTT. It yields the protein CASSLVKLAGAVGELFF.

The V call is TRBV6-1, the J call TRBJ2-5; 12 bases agree with TRBD2. The J segment lost 2 bases and the V segment lost 2 bases, leaving 0 bases of the junction unmatched. Germline V gene data show CDR1 as MNHNS and CDR2 as SASEGT. The CDR3 length is 15 residues. The CDR3 DNA is TGTGCCAGCAGTGAACTAGCGGGGGGGCAAGAGACCCAGTACTTC. Translated, it gives CASSELAGGQETQYF.

V is TRBV29-1 and J is TRBJ2-4; 9 bases are a match to TRBD1. The junction had 2 bases not matched to a gene; V was cut back by 6 bases and J by 5 bases. Germline V gene sequence: CDR1 SQVTM, CDR2 ANQGSEA. This CDR3 contains 12 residues. This CDR3 is CSVGQGENIQYF. CDR3 DNA sequence: TGCAGCGTGGGACAGGGTGAAAACATTCAGTACTTC.

The rearrangement uses TRBV19 and TRBJ1-6; TRBD1 matches at 10 bases. The CDR3 has 15 residues. V lost 3 bases to trimming and J lost 10 bases; unmatched junction nucleotides: 6. Germline V gene sequence: CDR1 LNHDA, CDR2 SQIVND (reference sequence). The CDR3 nucleotides read TGTGCCAGTAGTATGAGGGGACAGGGGAGATCACCCCTCCACTTT. Translated: CASSMRGQGRSPLHF.

The DNA for the CDR3 is TGTGCCAGCAGCCGTGGGACAGGGGTTTCCGGGGAGCTGTTTTTT. It translates to CASSRGTGVSGELFF. The V call is TRBV11-2, the J call TRBJ2-2; 10 bases agree with TRBD1. There are 15 residues in the CDR3. CDR1 is SGHAT, CDR2 FQNNGV, per germline. J was trimmed by 6 bases and V by 5 bases; bases with no gene match: 6.

This clone was detected a few times. Relative to the germline gene, one junction end is altered; a read error may explain this. The CDR3 here is CASRQTHGGRF. CDR3 in DNA: TGTGCCAGCAGACAAACTCATGGGGGCAGGTTC. The V call is TRBV2, the J call TRBJ1-2, with TRBD1 as a possible D gene (6 bases). The germline V gene encodes CDR1 SNHLY and CDR2 FYNNEI. The CDR3 has 11 amino acids. Looking up the rest from reference TRBV2 and TRBJ1-2 gives the full variable domain: EPEVTQTPSHQVTQMGQEVILRCVPISNHLYFYWYRQILGQKVEFLVSFYNNEISEKSEIFDDQFSVERPDGSNFTLKIRSTKLEDSAMYFCASRQTHGGRFGSGTRLTVV.

Comment on this clone: The same CDR3 arises from other DNA sequences in this sample as well. The chain uses TRBV5-1 and TRBJ2-3; D call uncertain. The CDR3 is 12 amino acids. Germline V CDR1 and CDR2: SGHRS, YFSETQ. Deletions cut 5 bases from V and 0 bases from J, with 4 bases between. CDR3 in DNA: TGCGCCAGCAGTCTGAGCACAGATACGCAGTATTTT. It codes for CASSLSTDTQYF.

The chain employs TRBV20-1 and TRBJ1-6; D might be TRBD1 (5 bases). CDR3 size: 17 residues. Per the germline V gene, CDR1 is DFQATT and CDR2 is SNEGSKA (reference sequence). The V end lost 3 bases, the J end lost 6 bases, and 21 bases lay between the germline ends. Written as DNA, the CDR3 is TGCAGTGCTAGTCGTTCCGCGGTAGGACACCCTAATTCACCCCTCCACTTT. Residues: CSASRSAVGHPNSPLHF.

The chain's CDR3 is CAPDRRDHNSPLHF. Written as DNA, the CDR3 is TGCGCCCCCGACCGGAGGGATCATAATTCACCCCTCCACTTT. The chain carries TRBV10-2 and TRBJ1-6; D is undetermined. The CDR3 has 14 amino acids. Per germline, CDR1 WSHSY and CDR2 SAAADI. Trimming took 11 bases from V and 5 from J, leaving 16 bases between them.

V is TRBV25-1 and J is TRBJ2-1; 10 bases map to TRBD2. Germline CDR1 and CDR2: MGHDK and SYGVNS. The CDR3 length is 17 residues. V gave up 3 bases and J gave up 4 bases; unmatched junction bases: 9. In DNA, the CDR3 is TGTGCCAGCAGTGAGGTGAGTAGCGGGAGGTCTTACAATGAGCAGTTCTTC. Translated: CASSEVSSGRSYNEQFF.

This clone came up once. The rearrangement links TRBV28 to TRBJ1-5; the D gene is possibly TRBD1 (5 bases). This CDR3 is 15 amino acids long. The germline V gene has CDR1 MDHEN and CDR2 SYDVKM. V was clipped by 5 bases and J by 2 bases, with 13 bases between them. The CDR3 is CASSEQVSGNQPQHF. The CDR3 DNA follows: TGTGCCAGCAGTGAACAGGTGTCCGGCAATCAGCCCCAGCATTTT.

The J gene is TRBJ2-3, the V gene TRBV7-2; possibly TRBD1 for D (6 bases). V was shortened by 4 bases and J by 2 bases, with 10 bases between the two germline ends. The length of the CDR3 is 14 residues. The V gene's germline CDR1 is SGHTA and CDR2 FQGNSA. The CDR3 reads CASSSGTPTDTQYF. The CDR3 DNA reads as TGTGCCAGCAGCTCAGGGACACCCACAGATACGCAGTATTTT.

CDR3 region: CSVEGTGGEKLFF. The CDR3 bases are TGCAGCGTTGAGGGGACAGGGGGCGAAAAACTGTTTTTT. This rearrangement joins TRBV29-1 to TRBJ1-4, with 12 bases identical to TRBD1. The CDR3 extends over 13 amino acids. Germline CDR1 is SQVTM and CDR2 is ANQGSEA. V shed 3 bases and J 8 bases; nucleotides not matched to a gene: 1.

J is TRBJ2-5 and V is TRBV6-2 or TRBV6-3; 12 positions match TRBD2. The germline V gene encodes CDR1 MNHEY and CDR2 SVGEGT. The CDR3 is made up of 18 amino acids. With 0 bases clipped from V and 0 bases from J, the junction kept 5 bases outside the gene matches. DNA for the CDR3: TGTGCCAGCAGTTACTCGAGACTAGCGGGAGCCAACCAAGAGACCCAGTACTTC. Encoded protein: CASSYSRLAGANQETQYF.

This chain links TRBV9 with TRBJ1-2, with TRBD1 as a possible D gene (6 bases). The CDR3 extends over 15 amino acids. Deletions cut 3 bases from V and 4 bases from J, with 16 bases between. The germline CDR1 and CDR2 sequences are SGDLS and YYNGEE. CDR3 loop: CASSARRDTLYGYTF. The CDR3 DNA reads TGTGCCAGCAGCGCCCGACGGGACACCCTCTATGGCTACACCTTC.

This chain uses TRBV3-1 (or the pseudogene TRBV3-2) with TRBJ2-7; TRBD1 aligns across 9 bases. Trimming at V came to 4 bases and at J to 2 bases, leaving 6 bases not matched to a gene. From germline, CDR1 is LGHDT and CDR2 YNNKEL (reference sequence). The CDR3 spans 15 residues. In DNA, the CDR3 is TGTGCCAGCAGCCTACAGGGGGCTGACGCCTACGAGCAGTACTTC. This translates into CASSLQGADAYEQYF.

This sequence joins TRBV28 and TRBJ2-1; D might be TRBD1 (6 bases). Germline V gene sequence: CDR1 MDHEN, CDR2 SYDVKM. V lost 4 bases to trimming and J lost 5 bases, with 12 bases between them. The CDR3 has 14 residues. The CDR3 sequence is CASSWGPSHNEQFF. As DNA, the CDR3 is TGTGCCAGCAGTTGGGGGCCAAGCCACAATGAGCAGTTCTTC.

The chain couples TRBV7-3 to TRBJ2-1; TRBD2 matches 12 bases. In germline, CDR1 is SGHTA, CDR2 FQGTGA. Trimming took 1 base from V and 9 from J; bases not matched to a gene: 4. This CDR3 has 15 residues. The CDR3 spells CASSLIPSGRVEQFF. The CDR3 DNA is TGTGCCAGCAGCTTAATCCCTAGCGGGAGGGTTGAGCAGTTCTTC.

This chain uses TRBV7-3 with TRBJ2-1; 10 bases align to TRBD2. V lost 3 bases, J lost 0 bases, and 8 bases stayed unmatched. The CDR3 loop spans 18 amino acids. The germline CDR1 and CDR2 sequences are SGHTA and FQGTGA. The CDR3 is CASSFSSGGPSSYNEQFF. In DNA, the CDR3 is TGTGCCAGCAGCTTTTCTAGCGGGGGTCCTAGCTCCTACAATGAGCAGTTCTTC.

The chain is built from TRBV29-1 and TRBJ1-1, with D tentatively TRBD1 (6 bases). Germline-derived CDR1 and CDR2 are SQVTM and ANQGSEA. V lost 7 bases and J 5 bases, leaving 17 bases between the germline ends. CDR3 length: 13 amino acids. Here the CDR3 reads CSGRGGAGTEAFF. The CDR3 nucleotides are TGCAGCGGTAGGGGGGGCGCGGGGACTGAAGCTTTCTTT.